This T cell receptor beta chain appears in the sequencing data of a study of T cell responses to AZD1222 COVID-19 vaccine. Germline values: CDR1 MNHEY, CDR2 SMNVEV (reference sequence). The germline V and J ends were trimmed by 8 bases and 1 base, with 14 bases remaining between them. The CDR3 extends over 14 amino acids. Some clones are missing from TCRdb's copy, which holds only in-frame ones; the method was immunoSEQ multiplex PCR. The top ten clones hold about 4.5% of a sample with some 150,000 clones, under 95% of them seen once. This material consisted of peripheral blood, taken on day 0 of MenACWY control vaccination. The rearrangement links TRBV27 to TRBJ1-1; D is uncertain. This receptor was identified in an adult in good health. CDR3 DNA: TGTGCCAGCTATACGGCGGGCAAGAACACTGAAGCTTTCTTT. Translated: CASYTAGKNTEAFF.